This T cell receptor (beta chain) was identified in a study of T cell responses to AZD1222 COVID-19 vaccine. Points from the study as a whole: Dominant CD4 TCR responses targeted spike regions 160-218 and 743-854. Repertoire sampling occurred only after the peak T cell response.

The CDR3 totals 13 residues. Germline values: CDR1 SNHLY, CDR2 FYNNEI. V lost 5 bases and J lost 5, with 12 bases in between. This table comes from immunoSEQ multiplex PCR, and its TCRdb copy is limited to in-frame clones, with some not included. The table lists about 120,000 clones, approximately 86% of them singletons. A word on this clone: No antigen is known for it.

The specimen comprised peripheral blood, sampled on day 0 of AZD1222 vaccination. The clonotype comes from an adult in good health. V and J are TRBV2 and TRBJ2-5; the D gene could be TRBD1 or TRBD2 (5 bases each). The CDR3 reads CASSLGVRETQYF. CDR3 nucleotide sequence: TGTGCCAGCAGTTTGGGGGTTAGGGAGACCCAGTACTTC.